This T cell receptor (beta chain) derives from a study of T cell repertoires in aging, cancer and after chemotherapy (dated by TCRdb to about 2019). Describing the broader study: Six donor age groups were covered, ranging from 30 or younger up to 70 or older, and each group contained at least three individuals. In the hematological group, the paired samples taken before and after chemotherapy came from chronic lymphocytic leukemia patients who were treated with regimens based on fludarabine or bendamustine. A cohort of some 210 cancer patients (94 with hematological and 110 to 140 with solid cancers) was assembled, and approximately 97 healthy donors were included as a reference group. To look at immunoaging and at how T cells reconstitute after chemotherapy, the study profiled TCR beta repertoires in peripheral blood from both healthy donors and cancer patients. Roughly 10 million TCR reads were contained in the full dataset.

The germline V end is reduced by 1 base and the J end by 4 bases; junction bases left unmatched: 6. Based on the germline V gene (reference sequence), the CDR1 and CDR2 sequences are SSHAT and FNYEAQ. Spanning cysteine to phenylalanine, the CDR3 consists of 15 amino acids. CDR3 DNA only is kept here, 45 bases in frame from base 1. What the research found in general, with its limitations: It was noted by the authors that conclusions about immunological memory after chemotherapy cannot be drawn from the repertoire data. Compared with age-matched healthy donors, untreated patients with hematological or solid cancers had significantly lower TCR diversity and higher clonality in blood. An increase in median generation probability over the chemotherapy interval was observed in both cancer cohorts, suggesting that the repertoire was reconstituted through rebound thymic output. Hematological cancer patients had infiltration of lymphoid organs, and this infiltration may itself impair thymic emigration or peripheral T cell expansion. In healthy donors, the decline in TCR diversity with age was mainly explained by loss of richness, whereas in cancer patients loss of evenness was also found to contribute.

Multiplex touch-down PCR with a mixed TRB-A/B primer pool was used to amplify rearranged TRB sequences covering the V, D and J segments. Illumina adapters and sample indices were attached to the amplicons through two consecutive PCR reactions run with Phusion HS II polymerase. Amplicons were gel-purified using the NucleoSpin Gel and PCR Clean-up kit and were subsequently checked with Qubit and an Agilent 2100 Bioanalyzer. Sequencing of the libraries was done on an Illumina MiSeq with paired-end, single-indexed 600-cycle runs. The study's own analysis went as follows. MiXCR versions 2.12 and 3.0.5 were used to process the TRB sequences. A clone was defined as each unique CDR3 nucleotide sequence, and only productive sequences supported by at least two reads were kept. Repertoire metrics included Shannon diversity, evenness, clonality (one minus evenness), and alpha-parameterized diversity profiles from alpha 0 to 5. The IGoR algorithm was used to calculate generation probabilities of clones in the paired pre- and post-chemotherapy samples. TCRdb handled the public reads itself, with Q25 trimming in fastp and clone calling in MiXCR, and kept productive beta chains. Identical CDR3 proteins give one entry, which carries the most common genes and DNA. The V and J calls shown here were made by TCRdb, not taken from the authors' results. For this sample the table gives under 9,000 distinct CDR3 sequences, of which 20% to 25% were detected only once. The ten most abundant clones make up about 2.5% of the sample.

Instead of sorted cells or RNA, genomic DNA extracted from peripheral blood served as the source for amplifying TCR beta rearrangements. This clonotype was seen a handful of times. The target of this receptor is not known. Base qualities are not provided; no much larger clone lies one nucleotide away. Sequencing was carried out using blood. This clonotype was sampled from a human donor with a blood cancer. The chain employs TRBV7-7 and TRBJ1-1; 7 of the junction bases match TRBD1. The CDR3 corresponds to CASSLGGGGSTEAFF. The DNA is TGTGCCAGCAGCTTAGGGGGAGGGGGCAGCACTGAAGCTTTCTTT.